These 9 T cell receptor beta chains came from one sample sequenced in a study of graft-versus-host responses after intestinal transplantation. This table comes from immunoSEQ multiplex PCR, and its TCRdb copy is limited to in-frame clones, with some not included. Altogether some 45,000 clones are present, about 95% being singletons, with the ten largest covering 1.5% to 2%. Material: PBMCs, obtained roughly 51 weeks after intestinal transplant. Receptors were obtained from a human patient who received an intestinal transplant, so some T cells may come from the graft donor.

This chain connects TRBV5-4 to TRBJ1-2, with D tentatively TRBD1 (5 bases). Germline CDR1 and CDR2: SGHNT and YYREEE (reference sequence). The CDR3 has 14 amino acids. V shed 0 bases and J shed 4 bases, with 10 bases lying between them. The CDR3 loop reads CASSLDRRGYGYTF. CDR3 nucleotide sequence: TGTGCCAGCAGCTTGGACAGGCGGGGCTATGGCTACACCTTC.

The V and J genes are TRBV5-4 and TRBJ2-7; no clear D gene. V dropped 3 bases and J dropped 0 bases, with 7 bases sitting between them. Germline CDR1 is SGHNT and CDR2 is YYREEE (reference sequence). This CDR3 has 13 amino acids. The CDR3, as DNA: TGTGCCAGCAGCTCGAAGAGCTCCTACGAGCAGTACTTC. This gives the protein CASSSKSSYEQYF.

The chain couples TRBV6-5 to TRBJ1-5, with D unclear. Trimming pared 0 bases from V and 7 bases from J, leaving 7 bases between. CDR1 and CDR2 (germline): MNHEY, SVGAGI. This CDR3 contains 13 residues. CDR3 sequence (DNA): TGTGCCAGCAGTTACTCGAATGGGCAGCCCCAGCATTTT. Translating it yields CASSYSNGQPQHF.

The chain is built from TRBV5-6 and TRBJ2-7, with a weak D call TRBD2 (6 bases). This CDR3 has 16 residues. The germline gives CDR1 SGHDT, CDR2 YYEEEE. Trimming shortened V by 1 base and J by 7 bases, and 21 bases separated the two germline ends. The CDR3 region has the DNA TGTGCCAGCAGCTTGCTGGGACCGCGAACGGGGGATGAGCAGTACTTC. This codes for CASSLLGPRTGDEQYF.

The chain couples TRBV7-3 to TRBJ2-7; a weak D match, TRBD1 (7 bases). The V gene lost 0 bases and the J gene lost 4 bases, with 13 bases spanning the gap. The CDR3 is made up of 15 amino acids. The germline CDR1 and CDR2 sequences are SGHTA and FQGTGA. CDR3 in DNA: TGTGCCAGCAGCTTAACCGGGCAGGGGGGTTACGAGCAGTACTTC. Amino acids: CASSLTGQGGYEQYF. The variable domain in full, with the rest retrieved from reference TRBV7-3 and TRBJ2-7, is GAGVSQTPSNKVTEKGKYVELRCDPISGHTALYWYRQSLGQGPEFLIYFQGTGAADDSGLPNDRFFAVRPEGSVSTLKIQRTERGDSAVYLCASSLTGQGGYEQYFGPGTRLTVT.

The chain is built from TRBV2 and TRBJ1-5; no firm D call. The CDR3 contains 15 residues. Germline CDR1 SNHLY, CDR2 FYNNEI. Trimming stripped 5 bases from V and 6 bases from J, with 17 bases between. The CDR3 is CASSLDPYLRQPQHF. The CDR3 nucleotides are TGTGCCAGCAGTCTAGACCCCTACCTTCGTCAGCCCCAGCATTTT.

This chain uses TRBV18 with TRBJ2-3, with 9 bases fitting TRBD2. The CDR3 has 16 amino acids. Germline CDR1 KGHSH, CDR2 LQKENI. V was clipped by 0 bases and J by 15 bases; unmatched bases: 16. CDR3 DNA sequence: TGTGCCAGCTCACCACCAGGCAGCGGCGGGAGGGCCATAGTCTATTTT. This encodes CASSPPGSGGRAIVYF.

V usage is TRBV28 and J usage is TRBJ2-7, with 10 positions matching TRBD1. The CDR3 loop spans 15 amino acids. Looked up from germline, CDR1 is MDHEN and CDR2 is SYDVKM. V shed 7 bases, J shed 3 bases, and the junction held 9 bases outside the gene matches. CDR3 loop: CASIPDRGPDYEQYF. In DNA, the CDR3 is TGTGCCAGCATCCCCGACAGGGGGCCCGACTACGAGCAGTACTTC.

The chain joins TRBV9 to TRBJ2-3, with a possible D match to TRBD1 (7 bases). The CDR3 runs to 16 residues. Germline V gives CDR1 SGDLS, CDR2 YYNGEE. Trimming stripped 3 bases from V and 4 bases from J, with 18 bases between. DNA for the CDR3: TGTGCCAGCAGCGAAACAGGGGTAACGGGGGCAGATACGCAGTATTTT. This translates into CASSETGVTGADTQYF.